The 15 T cell receptor beta chains in this list originate from one sample, sequenced in a study of blood T cell repertoires in COVID-19. The table came from immunoSEQ multiplex PCR; TCRdb's copy has only in-frame clones and leaves some out. The sample shows roughly 8,200 clones, roughly 90% of them seen only once. Sequences were obtained from peripheral blood. The receptors stem from a human donor with active COVID-19. The donor label of this sample is uncertain.

The genes are TRBV27 and TRBJ2-7; D unclear. Between the trimmed V and J ends, which lost 5 bases and 6 bases, there was a span of 20 bases. CDR1 and CDR2 from the germline V gene are MNHEY and SMNVEV (reference sequence). The CDR3 loop spans 15 amino acids. The CDR3 sequence is CASSPRGSPLLEQYF. The CDR3 bases are TGTGCCAGCAGTCCGCGCGGAAGCCCCCTGCTCGAGCAGTACTTC.

In this sample, this clone turned up a few times. The chain is built from TRBV10-3 and TRBJ1-5; D not resolved. Germline CDR1 and CDR2: ENHRY and SYGVKD. This CDR3 comprises 14 residues. Trimming left V 10 bases short and J 4 bases short, with 17 bases between. The CDR3 spells CATLSTGDNQPQHF. The CDR3 bases are TGTGCCACCCTGTCTACCGGGGATAATCAGCCCCAGCATTTT.

CDR3 residues: CASSDSRLGPQYF. The CDR3 coding sequence is TGTGCCAGTAGTGATTCCCGACTCGGTCCCCAGTACTTC. This rearrangement joins TRBV19 to TRBJ2-5; D not resolved. The CDR3 loop spans 13 amino acids. Germline values: CDR1 LNHDA, CDR2 SQIVND (reference sequence). With 5 bases removed from V and 9 bases from J, the gap between germline ends came to 16 bases.

This chain connects TRBV5-4 to TRBJ1-4; D gene uncertain. The CDR3 runs to 14 residues. Germline V lookup: CDR1 SGHNT, CDR2 YYREEE (reference sequence). V lost 2 bases, J lost 3 bases, and 8 bases lay in between. The CDR3 sequence: CASSFFGANEKLFF. Here the CDR3 DNA reads TGTGCCAGCAGCTTCTTCGGGGCTAATGAAAAACTGTTTTTT.

The chain recombines TRBV7-9 with TRBJ2-1, with TRBD2 matching over 9 bases. Germline trimming cut 2 bases from V and 5 bases from J; bases unmatched to any gene: 7. Germline loops: CDR1 SEHNR, CDR2 FQNEAQ (reference sequence). The CDR3 sequence is 16 residues long. This CDR3 is CASSLPGAGGHNEQFF. CDR3 DNA sequence: TGTGCCAGCAGCTTACCCGGGGCGGGAGGGCACAATGAGCAGTTCTTC.

This clone has only a few counts. This rearrangement joins TRBV25-1 to TRBJ2-3, with D possibly matching TRBD2 (6 bases). This CDR3 comprises 16 residues. Trimming left V 2 bases short and J 3 bases short, with 15 bases between. The germline gives CDR1 MGHDK, CDR2 SYGVNS. The CDR3 is CASSEEETSLTDTQYF. As DNA, the CDR3 is TGTGCCAGCAGTGAAGAGGAGACTAGTTTGACAGATACGCAGTATTTT.

V and J are TRBV5-3 and TRBJ2-2; 9 bases are shared with TRBD1. TRBV5-3 is annotated as an ORF whose role is uncertain. V lost 4 bases, J lost 5 bases, and 6 bases stayed unmatched. The CDR3 runs 15 residues. The CDR3 DNA is TGTGCCAGAAGCGCGGGACAGGGTTTTACCGGGGAGCTGTTTTTT. Protein sequence: CARSAGQGFTGELFF.

This sequence joins TRBV19 and TRBJ2-2; D is perhaps TRBD2 (5 bases). Germline lookup yields CDR1 LNHDA and CDR2 SQIVND (reference sequence). The germline V and J ends were trimmed by 9 bases and 1 base, with 15 bases remaining between them. The CDR3 extends over 15 amino acids. The CDR3 nucleotides read TGTGCCAGCGCCCACGAGGGATTGAACACCGGGGAGCTGTTTTTT. Protein product: CASAHEGLNTGELFF. The entire variable domain, with the rest obtained from reference TRBV19 and TRBJ2-2, is as follows: DGGITQSPKYLFRKEGQNVTLSCEQNLNHDAMYWYRQDPGQGLRLIYYSQIVNDFQKGDIAEGYSVSREKKESFPLTVTSAQKNPTAFYLCASAHEGLNTGELFFGEGSRLTVL.

This rearrangement joins TRBV19 to TRBJ2-4; possible D gene TRBD2, 6 bases. CDR1 and CDR2 from the germline V gene are LNHDA and SQIVND (reference sequence). The CDR3 extends over 16 amino acids. The V and J ends lost 1 base and 1 base respectively, with 11 bases between them. Here the CDR3 reads CASSIGREGAKNIQYF. The CDR3 DNA is TGTGCCAGTAGTATAGGGCGGGAAGGGGCCAAAAACATTCAGTACTTC. The variable domain in full, with the rest retrieved from reference TRBV19 and TRBJ2-4, is DGGITQSPKYLFRKEGQNVTLSCEQNLNHDAMYWYRQDPGQGLRLIYYSQIVNDFQKGDIAEGYSVSREKKESFPLTVTSAQKNPTAFYLCASSIGREGAKNIQYFGAGTRLSVL.

This chain links TRBV25-1 with TRBJ1-5, with no clear D. The V end lost 1 base, the J end lost 4 bases, and 8 bases lay between the germline ends. This CDR3 region has 14 residues. Germline V CDR1 and CDR2: MGHDK, SYGVNS. CDR3 sequence (DNA): TGTGCCAGCAGTGAATGGCCGGAGAATCAGCCCCAGCATTTT. Translated: CASSEWPENQPQHF.

The CDR3 sequence: CASSGPGTGISANEKLFF. CDR3 nucleotide sequence: TGTGCCAGCAGCGGTCCCGGGACAGGGATTTCAGCTAATGAAAAACTGTTTTTT. This chain joins TRBV11-2 and TRBJ1-4, with 9 bases identical to TRBD1. V was clipped by 5 bases and J by 3 bases; unmatched bases: 13. CDR1 SGHAT and CDR2 FQNNGV come from the germline V gene. The CDR3 totals 18 residues. The full variable domain, completed using reference TRBV11-2 and TRBJ1-4, is EAGVAQSPRYKIIEKRQSVAFWCNPISGHATLYWYQQILGQGPKLLIQFQNNGVVDDSQLPKDRFSAERLKGVDSTLKIQPAKLEDSAVYLCASSGPGTGISANEKLFFGSGTQLSVL.

In this sample, this clone turned up once. This chain links TRBV5-1 with TRBJ1-1; 8 positions agree with TRBD1. J lost 1 base, V lost 4 bases, and 3 bases had no gene match. CDR1 and CDR2 from the germline V gene are SGHRS and YFSETQ. This CDR3 is built from 14 residues. This CDR3 is CASSRGQANTEAFF. The DNA for the CDR3 is TGCGCCAGCAGCCGGGGACAGGCGAACACTGAAGCTTTCTTT.

This rearrangement joins TRBV6-6 to TRBJ2-5; TRBD1 matches 9 bases. CDR1 and CDR2 (germline): MNHNY, SVGAGI (reference sequence). With 6 bases clipped from V and 6 bases from J, the junction kept 14 bases outside the gene matches. The CDR3 has 16 amino acids. The CDR3 loop is CASRLARDRVPQTQYF. The CDR3 coding sequence is TGTGCCAGCAGACTAGCCAGGGACAGGGTTCCGCAGACCCAGTACTTC.

The gene calls are TRBV6-5 and TRBJ2-7, with a possible D match to TRBD2 (5 bases). The CDR3 length is 15 residues. V lost 0 bases and J lost 2, with 11 bases in between. Germline CDR1 MNHEY, CDR2 SVGAGI. The CDR3 region is CASSYSADGTYEQYF. The DNA of the CDR3 is TGTGCCAGCAGTTACTCAGCGGACGGTACCTACGAGCAGTACTTC.

This clone was recorded once. The chain links TRBV6-1 to TRBJ1-2, with D tentatively TRBD1 (6 bases). The germline V gene has CDR1 MNHNS and CDR2 SASEGT. The V end lost 3 bases, the J end lost 1 base, and 6 bases lay between the germline ends. The CDR3 has 13 residues. The CDR3 spells CASSDRGNYGYTF. The CDR3 bases are TGTGCCAGCAGTGACAGGGGTAACTATGGCTACACCTTC.